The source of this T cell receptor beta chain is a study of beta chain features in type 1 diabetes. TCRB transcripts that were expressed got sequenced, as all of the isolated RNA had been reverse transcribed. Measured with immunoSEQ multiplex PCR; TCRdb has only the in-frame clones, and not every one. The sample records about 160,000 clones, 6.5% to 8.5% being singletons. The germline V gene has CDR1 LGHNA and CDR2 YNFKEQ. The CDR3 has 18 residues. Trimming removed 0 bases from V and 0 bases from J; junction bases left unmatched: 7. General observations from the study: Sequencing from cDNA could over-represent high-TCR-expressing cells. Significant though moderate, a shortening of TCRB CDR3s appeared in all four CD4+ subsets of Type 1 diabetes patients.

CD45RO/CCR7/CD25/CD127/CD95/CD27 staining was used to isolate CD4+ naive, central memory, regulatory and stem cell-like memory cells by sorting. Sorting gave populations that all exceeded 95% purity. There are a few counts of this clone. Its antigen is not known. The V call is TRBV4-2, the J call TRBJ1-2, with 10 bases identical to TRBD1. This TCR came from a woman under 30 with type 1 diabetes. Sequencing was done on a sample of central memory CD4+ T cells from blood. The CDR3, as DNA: TGTGCCAGCAGCCAAGAGATTCGACAGGGGGCGTCTAACTATGGCTACACCTTC. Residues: CASSQEIRQGASNYGYTF.